The TCR beta chain described here comes from a study of CD8+CD57+ T cells in acquired aplastic anemia. TCR beta VDJ and CDR3 profiles were obtained from a genomic DNA template. TCRdb recomputed calls from the reads with MiXCR, one row per CDR3 protein. Of around 200,000 distinct CDR3 sequences in the sample, roughly half were seen once. Overall study findings and caveats: Overlap between patients and controls comprised about 28 CD8+ CDR3 sequences.

The table lists this clonotype with many counts. What it binds is not known. CDR1 and CDR2 (germline): KGHDR, SFDVKD. With 0 bases clipped from V and 2 bases from J, the junction kept 2 bases outside the gene matches. The CDR3 sequence is 16 residues long. The chain has TRBV24-1 and TRBJ2-1, with 8 nucleotides matching TRBD1. This receptor was identified in a human donor in good health, serving as a control. Sequenced: sorted CD4+, CD8+, or CD8+CD57+ T cells (not recorded which) from PBMCs. The CDR3, as DNA: TGTGCCACCAGTGATTTGGGGACAGGACCCTACAATGAGCAGTTCTTC. As protein: CATSDLGTGPYNEQFF.